The sequence of this TCR beta chain was determined in a study of control samples from healthy donors and cancer patients. Generated by immunoSEQ multiplex PCR, the TCRdb table keeps only in-frame clones and is missing some. The sample holds approximately 120,000 clones; approximately 92% are singletons and the top ten take 0.55% to 0.6%. This clone was recorded a few times. The V gene's germline CDR1 is SGHKS and CDR2 YYEKEE (reference sequence). The CDR3 has 15 residues. V dropped 4 bases and J dropped 0 bases, with 13 bases sitting between them. Sequencing was carried out using PBMCs. The chain uses TRBV5-5 and TRBJ1-2; possibly TRBD1 for D (6 bases). The TCR was taken from a man older than 75 with head and neck cancer. The CDR3 here is CASSPTGEANYGYTF. CDR3 DNA: TGTGCCAGCAGCCCGACAGGAGAAGCTAACTATGGCTACACCTTC.